The 5 T cell receptor beta chains below all came from one sample that was sequenced in a study of T cell clonotyping in hematopoietic cell transplantation. The assay was immunoSEQ multiplex PCR, and TCRdb's table has in-frame clones only and misses some. The sample contains more than 20,000 clones, roughly nine tenths of which appear only once. Noted time point: recipient sample about 28 days before transplant, after cytoreduction. The source was peripheral blood mononuclear cells, collected before stem cell transplant. The receptor set was obtained from a man aged 18 to 30 with biphenotypic leukemia. Some clones in this sample may be carry-over from other donors' samples.

This chain uses TRBV19 with TRBJ2-1, with D perhaps matching TRBD2 (5 bases). The V end lost 0 bases, the J end lost 7 bases, and 7 bases lay between the germline ends. CDR3 length: 13 residues. From germline, CDR1 is LNHDA and CDR2 SQIVND (reference sequence). The CDR3 here is CASSIDGVNEQFF. For the CDR3, the DNA is TGTGCCAGTAGTATAGACGGGGTGAATGAGCAGTTCTTC. The whole variable domain, remainder taken from reference TRBV19 and TRBJ2-1, is DGGITQSPKYLFRKEGQNVTLSCEQNLNHDAMYWYRQDPGQGLRLIYYSQIVNDFQKGDIAEGYSVSREKKESFPLTVTSAQKNPTAFYLCASSIDGVNEQFFGPGTRLTVL.

The chain carries TRBV4-2 and TRBJ2-6, with TRBD1 as a possible D gene (5 bases). V shed 0 bases and J shed 2 bases, with 8 bases lying between them. The CDR3 spans 16 residues. Germline V gene lookup returns CDR1 LGHNA and CDR2 YNFKEQ. The CDR3 coding sequence is TGTGCCAGCAGCCAAGATGAAGGGGCTGGGGCCAACGTCCTGACTTTC. This encodes CASSQDEGAGANVLTF.

The genes are TRBV5-1 and TRBJ1-2; D possibly corresponds to TRBD1 (5 bases). V dropped 4 bases and J dropped 7 bases, with 11 bases sitting between them. Germline V gene lookup returns CDR1 SGHRS and CDR2 YFSETQ. The CDR3 totals 12 residues. This CDR3 is CASSASGGGYTF. CDR3 coding DNA: TGCGCCAGCAGCGCGTCGGGGGGTGGCTACACCTTC.

The genes are TRBV5-6 and TRBJ2-7, with D uncertain. V shed 1 base and J shed 0 bases, with 8 bases lying between them. The CDR3 is made up of 14 amino acids. Germline CDR1 reads SGHDT; CDR2 reads YYEEEE. CDR3 in amino acids: CASSLRAASYEQYF. The DNA for the CDR3 is TGTGCCAGCAGCTTGCGAGCAGCCTCCTACGAGCAGTACTTC.

CDR3 residues: CASSQPPGQGDGYTF. The CDR3 nucleotides read TGCGCCAGCAGCCAACCTCCGGGACAGGGGGATGGCTACACCTTC. The chain carries TRBV4-1 and TRBJ1-2, with 11 bases that match TRBD1. Trimming cost V 2 bases and J 6 bases; bases outside gene matches: 5. Germline CDR1 is MGHRA and CDR2 is YSYEKL. The CDR3 contains 15 residues.